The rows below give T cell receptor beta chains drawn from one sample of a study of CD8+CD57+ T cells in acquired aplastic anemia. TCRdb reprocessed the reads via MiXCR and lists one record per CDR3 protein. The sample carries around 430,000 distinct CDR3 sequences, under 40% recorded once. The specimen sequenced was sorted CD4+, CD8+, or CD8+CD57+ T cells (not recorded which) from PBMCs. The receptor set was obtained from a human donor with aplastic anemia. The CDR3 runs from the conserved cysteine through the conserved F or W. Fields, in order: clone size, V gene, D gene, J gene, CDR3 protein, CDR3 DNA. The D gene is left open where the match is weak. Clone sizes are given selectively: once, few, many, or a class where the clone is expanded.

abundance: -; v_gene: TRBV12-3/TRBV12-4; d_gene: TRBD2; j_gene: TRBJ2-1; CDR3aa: CAGSDPGLAFEQFF; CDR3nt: TGTGCCGGCAGTGATCCGGGACTAGCTTTTGAGCAGTTCTTC
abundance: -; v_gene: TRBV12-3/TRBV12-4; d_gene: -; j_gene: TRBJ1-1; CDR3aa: CPSSLEGMNTEAFF; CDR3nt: TGTCCCAGCAGTTTAGAGGGAATGAACACTGAAGCTTTCTTT
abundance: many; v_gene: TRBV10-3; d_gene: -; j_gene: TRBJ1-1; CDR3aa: CAISESDMMNTEAFF; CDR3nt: TGTGCCATCAGTGAGTCTGACATGATGAACACTGAAGCTTTCTTT
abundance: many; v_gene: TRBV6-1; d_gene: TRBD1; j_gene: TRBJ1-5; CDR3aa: CASCRRTGQSNQPQHF; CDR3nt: TGTGCCAGCTGCCGCCGGACAGGGCAAAGCAATCAGCCCCAGCATTTT
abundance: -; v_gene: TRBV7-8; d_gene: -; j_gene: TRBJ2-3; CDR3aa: CASSVFQSPTDTQYF; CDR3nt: TGTGCCAGCAGCGTATTTCAGTCACCCACAGATACGCAGTATTTT
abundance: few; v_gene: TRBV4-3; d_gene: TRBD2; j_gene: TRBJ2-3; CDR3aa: CASSRTSLADTQYF; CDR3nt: TGCGCCAGCAGCAGGACTAGCTTGGCAGATACGCAGTATTTT
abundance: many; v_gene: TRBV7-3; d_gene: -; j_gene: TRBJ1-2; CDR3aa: CASSPVGGSDSYGYTF; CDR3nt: TGTGCCAGCAGCCCCGTGGGAGGGTCTGATAGCTATGGCTACACCTTC
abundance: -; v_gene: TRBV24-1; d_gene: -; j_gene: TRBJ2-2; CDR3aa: CATSSRASTGELFF; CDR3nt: TGTGCCACCAGTAGCAGGGCCTCCACCGGGGAGCTGTTTTTT
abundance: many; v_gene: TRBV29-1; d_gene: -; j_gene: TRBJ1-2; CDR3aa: CSVNEIRDGYTF; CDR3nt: TGCAGCGTTAACGAGATTCGGGATGGCTACACCTTC
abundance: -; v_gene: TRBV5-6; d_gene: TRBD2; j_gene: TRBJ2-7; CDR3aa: CASSPTSSGSIHEQYF; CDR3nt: TGTGCCAGCAGCCCGACTAGTAGCGGGAGTATCCACGAGCAGTACTTC
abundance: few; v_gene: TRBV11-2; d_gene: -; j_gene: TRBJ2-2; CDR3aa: CASSPRMGGTGELFF; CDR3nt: TGTGCCAGCAGCCCGAGAATGGGTGGTACCGGGGAGCTGTTTTTT
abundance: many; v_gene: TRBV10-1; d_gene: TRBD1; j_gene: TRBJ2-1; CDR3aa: CASSSRRRDRGRNEQFF; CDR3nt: TGCGCCAGCTCCAGCCGGAGGAGAGACAGGGGCAGGAATGAGCAGTTCTTC
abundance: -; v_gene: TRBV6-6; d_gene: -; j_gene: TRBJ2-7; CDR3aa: CASSSRNEQYF; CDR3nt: TGTGCCAGCAGTTCCAGGAACGAGCAGTACTTC
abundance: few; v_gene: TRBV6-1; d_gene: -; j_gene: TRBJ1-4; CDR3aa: CASKGMEATNEKLFF; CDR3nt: TGTGCCAGCAAGGGAATGGAGGCAACTAATGAAAAACTGTTTTTT
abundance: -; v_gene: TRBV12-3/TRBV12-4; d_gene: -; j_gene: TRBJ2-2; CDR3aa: CASTSGVYGELFF; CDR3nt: TGTGCCAGCACATCAGGGGTTTACGGGGAGCTGTTTTTT
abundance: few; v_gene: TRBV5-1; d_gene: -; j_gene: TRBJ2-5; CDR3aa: CASSFGEETQYF; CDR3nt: TGCGCCAGCAGCTTTGGGGAAGAGACCCAGTACTTC
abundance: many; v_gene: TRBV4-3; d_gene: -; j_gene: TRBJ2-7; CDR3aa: CASSQTGMIYEQYF; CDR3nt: TGCGCCAGCAGCCAAACCGGGATGATCTACGAGCAGTACTTC
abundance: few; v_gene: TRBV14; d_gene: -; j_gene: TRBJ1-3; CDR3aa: CASSHFRDVSGNTIYF; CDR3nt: TGTGCCAGCAGCCATTTCAGGGACGTCTCTGGAAACACCATATATTTT
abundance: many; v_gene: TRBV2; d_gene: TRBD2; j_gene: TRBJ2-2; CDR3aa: CASRSGRDTGELFF; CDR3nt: TGTGCCAGCAGGAGCGGGAGAGATACCGGGGAGCTGTTTTTT